This T cell receptor beta chain originates from a study of siplizumab effects on memory and regulatory T cells. Looked up from germline, CDR1 is SQVTM and CDR2 is ANQGSEA. The length of the CDR3 is 14 residues. J gave up 10 bases and V 0 bases, and 10 bases lay outside the gene matches. Assayed TCR templates numbered about 10^5 for each sample. Clones were sequenced by immunoSEQ multiplex PCR, and TCRdb holds only the in-frame ones, with some missing. Here the sample spans more than 90,000 clones, about nine tenths being singletons. Sequencing was performed on non-Treg CD4+ T cells sorted from blood. The genes are TRBV29-1 and TRBJ1-1; 8 nucleotides match TRBD1. The sequence was obtained from a human donor in good health. The CDR3: CSVEDRKTGVSAFF. The CDR3 bases are TGCAGCGTTGAAGACCGAAAGACAGGGGTATCAGCTTTCTTT.